A single sample is the source of the 14 T cell receptor beta chains below, sequenced in a study of T cell responses to AZD1222 COVID-19 vaccine. Using immunoSEQ multiplex PCR, the repertoire was profiled, and TCRdb retains in-frame clones only, with some absent. The sample lists 150,000 or so clones; about 90% were seen once. This specimen was peripheral blood, taken 28 days after the second AZD1222 dose. The receptors shown here come from an adult who received the AZD1222 COVID-19 vaccine.

The rearrangement uses TRBV28 and TRBJ1-2; D gene ambiguous. The germline V gene encodes CDR1 MDHEN and CDR2 SYDVKM. The CDR3 is 14 residues long. The ends were cut back, 4 bases at V and 8 bases at J, with 17 bases in the middle. CDR3: CASSSATELEGYTF. CDR3 DNA sequence: TGTGCCAGCAGTTCCGCCACGGAGCTTGAGGGCTACACCTTC.

The gene calls are TRBV6-5 and TRBJ1-2, with 10 bases matching TRBD1. CDR1 is MNHEY and CDR2 is SVGAGI in the germline V gene. This CDR3 comprises 13 residues. Trimming at V came to 2 bases and at J to 8 bases, leaving 2 bases not matched to a gene. The CDR3 nucleotides are TGTGCCAGCAGTTACGTGACAGGGGGCGGCTACACCTTC. Residues: CASSYVTGGGYTF.

This chain uses TRBV3-1 (or the pseudogene TRBV3-2) with TRBJ2-3, with 14 nucleotides matching TRBD2. Germline CDR1 is LGHDT and CDR2 is YNNKEL (reference sequence). J was trimmed by 8 bases and V by 4 bases; bases with no gene match: 14. The CDR3 has 18 residues. CDR3 in DNA: TGTGCCAGCAGCCTGGGGACTAGCGGGGGCCGCCTGAGTGGTACGCAGTATTTT. This sequence encodes CASSLGTSGGRLSGTQYF.

The chain joins TRBV12-5 to TRBJ1-4; 9 bases fit TRBD1. The CDR3 contains 15 residues. Trimming at V came to 1 base and at J to 5 bases, leaving 2 bases not matched to a gene. Germline V gives CDR1 LGHNT, CDR2 FRNRAP. The CDR3 reads CASGLGQGGNEKLFF. The CDR3 region has the DNA TGTGCTAGTGGTTTGGGACAGGGGGGAAATGAAAAACTGTTTTTT.

This sequence joins TRBV2 and TRBJ1-2, with D possibly matching TRBD1 (5 bases). This CDR3 has 12 amino acids. Trimming shortened V by 10 bases and J by 6 bases, and 15 bases separated the two germline ends. Germline V lookup: CDR1 SNHLY, CDR2 FYNNEI. This CDR3 reads CANTEGYHGYTF. DNA of the CDR3: TGTGCCAACACCGAGGGGTACCATGGCTACACCTTC.

In DNA form, the CDR3 reads TGTGCCAGCAGGGGACAGGGTGATTCGAACACTGAAGCTTTCTTT. Translating it yields CASRGQGDSNTEAFF. This chain uses TRBV6-5 with TRBJ1-1; TRBD1 matches at 9 bases. The germline V gene encodes CDR1 MNHEY and CDR2 SVGAGI. The CDR3 extends over 15 amino acids. V lost 6 bases to trimming and J lost 1 base; unmatched junction nucleotides: 6.

The chain is built from TRBV5-1 and TRBJ2-1; a possible D gene is TRBD1 (6 bases). The CDR3 runs to 12 residues. CDR1 is SGHRS and CDR2 is YFSETQ in the germline V gene. The V and J ends lost 4 bases and 11 bases respectively, with 13 bases between them. Here the CDR3 reads CASSNQDSKQFF. DNA of the CDR3: TGCGCCAGCAGCAATCAGGACAGCAAGCAGTTCTTC.

This CDR3 is CASSSPPTVPGSYEQYF. The CDR3, as DNA: TGTGCCAGCAGCTCCCCGCCGACAGTTCCCGGGTCCTACGAGCAGTACTTC. This chain uses TRBV7-9 with TRBJ2-7; possible D gene TRBD1, 5 bases. CDR1 is SEHNR, CDR2 FQNEAQ, per germline (reference sequence). This CDR3 has 17 residues. The V and J ends lost 4 bases and 1 base respectively, with 20 bases between them.

J is TRBJ2-3 and V is TRBV10-3; 7 bases line up with TRBD1. This CDR3 has 16 amino acids. J gave up 3 bases and V 0 bases, and 6 bases lay outside the gene matches. Germline CDR1 and CDR2: ENHRY and SYGVKD. The CDR3: CAISESTGVGTDTQYF. Written as DNA, the CDR3 is TGTGCCATCAGTGAGTCAACAGGGGTCGGTACAGATACGCAGTATTTT.

The chain couples TRBV6-5 to TRBJ2-3; 9 bases fit TRBD2. Germline assignment: CDR1 MNHEY and CDR2 SVGAGI. Losses at the gene ends were 6 bases for V and 2 bases for J; bases not matched to a gene: 6. The CDR3 loop spans 15 amino acids. The CDR3 spells CASRVEREDTDTQYF. The CDR3 nucleotides are TGTGCCAGCAGGGTGGAGCGGGAGGACACAGATACGCAGTATTTT.

The CDR3 nucleotides are TGTGCCAGCATAGTAGGGGGGGCGCGCGGAAACACCATATATTTT. It codes for CASIVGGARGNTIYF. This rearrangement joins TRBV6-5 to TRBJ1-3, with D tentatively TRBD1 (6 bases). The CDR3 is 15 amino acids. Germline CDR1 and CDR2: MNHEY and SVGAGI. The V gene lost 7 bases and the J gene lost 4 bases, with 17 bases spanning the gap.

The genes are TRBV7-8 and TRBJ1-2; D might be TRBD1 (6 bases). Germline V gives CDR1 SGHVS, CDR2 FQNEAQ. Trimming took off 3 bases at V and 7 bases at J, with 12 bases between the two ends. The CDR3 covers 13 residues. For the CDR3, the DNA is TGTGCCAGCAGCTTGGCAGGGGACGTTGGCTACACCTTC. Translation gives CASSLAGDVGYTF.

This chain connects TRBV7-3 to TRBJ2-3; the match to TRBD2 covers 7 bases. With V trimmed by 5 bases and J by 6 bases, 17 bases remained unmatched. CDR1 and CDR2 from the germline V gene are SGHTA and FQGTGA. This CDR3 region has 17 residues. The CDR3 DNA reads TGTGCCAGCAGCCGAGACCCTGTGGGGGAGGGCCGGGATACGCAGTATTTT. Its translation is CASSRDPVGEGRDTQYF.

This sequence joins TRBV11-2 and TRBJ2-1; D remains unclear. The V and J ends lost 2 bases and 15 bases respectively, with 14 bases between them. This CDR3 has 12 amino acids. Looked up from germline, CDR1 is SGHAT and CDR2 is FQNNGV. CDR3 sequence reads: CASSLYIRVPFF. DNA of the CDR3: TGTGCCAGCAGCTTATACATACGTGTTCCGTTCTTC.